Each of the 4 T cell receptor beta chains below was sequenced from the same sample in a study of blood T cell repertoires in COVID-19 (TCRdb year 2020). Receptors were amplified or captured by the immunoSEQ multiplex PCR assay. TCRdb took over this immuneACCESS table, retaining in-frame rearrangements with V and J assigned. Such tables are incomplete; in checked studies, under half of the missing clones stem from an unresolved V gene, and the remainder is unexplained. The sample table holds nearly 200,000 clones, of which under 90% were seen once. Of the sample, 15% to 20% is held by the ten largest clones. Sequences were obtained from peripheral blood. These receptors came from a human donor in a cohort sampled during active COVID-19.

The rearrangement joins TRBV28 to TRBJ2-7; D remains ambiguous. Germline V CDR1 and CDR2: MDHEN, SYDVKM. The CDR3 spans 13 residues. The V and J ends lost 8 bases and 4 bases respectively, with 15 bases between them. In nucleotides, the CDR3 is TGTGCCAGCTCTGGCCGTCTGACTTACGAGCAGTACTTC. It specifies CASSGRLTYEQYF.

The genes are TRBV7-8 and TRBJ1-2; D is ambiguous. CDR1 and CDR2 from the germline V gene are SGHVS and FQNEAQ. V lost 3 bases, J lost 0 bases, and 11 bases lay in between. The CDR3 extends over 15 amino acids. CDR3 DNA: TGTGCCAGCAGCTTGGGAGGCCACACTAACTATGGCTACACCTTC. Encoded protein: CASSLGGHTNYGYTF. Looking up the rest from reference TRBV7-8 and TRBJ1-2 gives the full variable domain: GAGVSQSPRYKVAKRGQDVALRCDPISGHVSLFWYQQALGQGPEFLTYFQNEAQLDKSGLPSDRFFAERPEGSVSTLKIQRTQQEDSAVYLCASSLGGHTNYGYTFGSGTRLTVV.

The J gene is TRBJ1-5, the V gene TRBV5-8, with D perhaps TRBD1 (6 bases). Trimming stripped 1 base from V and 2 bases from J, with 10 bases between. This CDR3 is 15 amino acids long. The V gene's germline CDR1 is SGHTS and CDR2 YDEGEE. CDR3 nucleotide sequence: TGTGCCAGCAGCTTGCAGTCAGGGGGCAATCAGCCCCAGCATTTT. Its translation is CASSLQSGGNQPQHF.

The chain employs TRBV9 and TRBJ2-3; 11 bases map to TRBD2. This CDR3 region has 16 residues. Germline V gene lookup returns CDR1 SGDLS and CDR2 YYNGEE. J gave up 4 bases and V 3 bases, and 7 bases lay outside the gene matches. CDR3 nucleotides: TGTGCCAGCAGCGGAAGACTAGCGGGGAGGTCAGATACGCAGTATTTT. Translating gives CASSGRLAGRSDTQYF. The full variable domain, rest sourced from reference TRBV9 and TRBJ2-3, is DSGVTQTPKHLITATGQRVTLRCSPRSGDLSVYWYQQSLDQGLQFLIQYYNGEERAKGNILERFSAQQFPDLHSELNLSSLELGDSALYFCASSGRLAGRSDTQYFGPGTRLTVL.